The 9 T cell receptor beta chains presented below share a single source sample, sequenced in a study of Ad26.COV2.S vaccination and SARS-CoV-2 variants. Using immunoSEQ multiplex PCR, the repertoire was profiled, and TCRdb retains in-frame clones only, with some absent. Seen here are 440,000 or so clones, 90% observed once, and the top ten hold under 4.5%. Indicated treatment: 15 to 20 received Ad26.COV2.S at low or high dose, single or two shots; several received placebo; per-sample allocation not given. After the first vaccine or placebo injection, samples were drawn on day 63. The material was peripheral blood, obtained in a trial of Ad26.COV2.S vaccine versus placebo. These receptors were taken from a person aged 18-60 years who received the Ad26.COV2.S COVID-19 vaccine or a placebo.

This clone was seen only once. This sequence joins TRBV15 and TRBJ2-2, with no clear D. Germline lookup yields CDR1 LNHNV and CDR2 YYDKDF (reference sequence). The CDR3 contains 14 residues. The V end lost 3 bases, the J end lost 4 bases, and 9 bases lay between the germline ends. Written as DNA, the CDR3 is TGTGCCACCAGCAGGGCGGTTGTCACCGGGGAGCTGTTTTTT. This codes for CATSRAVVTGELFF.

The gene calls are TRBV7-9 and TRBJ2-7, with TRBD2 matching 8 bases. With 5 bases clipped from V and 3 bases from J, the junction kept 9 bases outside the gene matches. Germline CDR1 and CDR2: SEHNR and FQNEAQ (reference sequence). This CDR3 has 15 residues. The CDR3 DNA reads TGTGCCAGCAGCCGGACTAGCCTTTGGGACTACGAGCAGTACTTC. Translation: CASSRTSLWDYEQYF.

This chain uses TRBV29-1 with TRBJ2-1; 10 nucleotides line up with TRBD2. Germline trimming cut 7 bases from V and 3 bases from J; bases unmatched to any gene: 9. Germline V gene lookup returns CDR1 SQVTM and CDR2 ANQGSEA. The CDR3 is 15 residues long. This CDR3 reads CSAPGLAEVYNEQFF. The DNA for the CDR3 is TGCAGCGCGCCCGGACTAGCGGAAGTCTACAATGAGCAGTTCTTC.

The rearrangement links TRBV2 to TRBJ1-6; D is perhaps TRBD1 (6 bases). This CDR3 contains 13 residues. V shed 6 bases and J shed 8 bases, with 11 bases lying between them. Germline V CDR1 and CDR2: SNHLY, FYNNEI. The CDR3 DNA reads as TGTGCCAGCAGCTCCAGGGGATATTCACCCCTCCACTTT. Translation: CASSSRGYSPLHF. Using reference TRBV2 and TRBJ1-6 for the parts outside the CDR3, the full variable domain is EPEVTQTPSHQVTQMGQEVILRCVPISNHLYFYWYRQILGQKVEFLVSFYNNEISEKSEIFDDQFSVERPDGSNFTLKIRSTKLEDSAMYFCASSSRGYSPLHFGNGTRLTVT.

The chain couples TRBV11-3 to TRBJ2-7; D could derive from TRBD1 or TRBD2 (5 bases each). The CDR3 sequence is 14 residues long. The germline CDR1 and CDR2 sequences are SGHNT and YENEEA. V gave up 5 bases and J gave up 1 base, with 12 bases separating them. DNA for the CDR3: TGTGCCAGCAGCCCTAGGGACGGATCCTACGAGCAGTACTTC. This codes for CASSPRDGSYEQYF. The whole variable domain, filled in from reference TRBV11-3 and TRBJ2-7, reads EAGVVQSPRYKIIEKKQPVAFWCNPISGHNTLYWYLQNLGQGPELLIRYENEEAVDDSQLPKDRFSAERLKGVDSTLKIQPAELGDSAVYLCASSPRDGSYEQYFGPGTRLTVT.

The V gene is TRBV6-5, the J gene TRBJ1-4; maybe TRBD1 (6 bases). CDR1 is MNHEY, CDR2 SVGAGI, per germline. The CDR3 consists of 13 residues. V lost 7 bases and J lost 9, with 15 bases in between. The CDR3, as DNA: TGTGCCAGCAACCCCACGGGGGGCCAAAAACTGTTTTTT. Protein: CASNPTGGQKLFF.

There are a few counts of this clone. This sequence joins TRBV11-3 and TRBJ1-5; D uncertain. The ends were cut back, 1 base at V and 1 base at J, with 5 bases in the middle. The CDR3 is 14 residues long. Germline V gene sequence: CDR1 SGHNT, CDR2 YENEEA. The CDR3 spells CASSLGQSNQPQHF. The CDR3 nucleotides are TGTGCCAGCAGCTTAGGACAAAGCAATCAGCCCCAGCATTTT.

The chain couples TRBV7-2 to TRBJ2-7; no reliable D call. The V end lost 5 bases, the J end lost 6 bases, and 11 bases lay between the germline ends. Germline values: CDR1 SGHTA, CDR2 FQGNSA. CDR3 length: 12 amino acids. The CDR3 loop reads CASSPPAPEQYF. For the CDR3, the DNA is TGTGCCAGCAGCCCCCCCGCACCCGAGCAGTACTTC.

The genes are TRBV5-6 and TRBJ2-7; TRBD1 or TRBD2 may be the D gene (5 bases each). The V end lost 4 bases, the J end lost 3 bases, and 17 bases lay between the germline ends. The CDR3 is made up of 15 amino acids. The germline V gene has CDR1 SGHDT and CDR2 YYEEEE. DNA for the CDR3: TGTGCCAGCAGCCACTCGGGGACGGGACGCTACGAGCAGTACTTC. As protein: CASSHSGTGRYEQYF.